The clone carrying this TCR beta chain was observed a single time. Its antigen is currently unknown. Each CDR3 protein is one row after TCRdb ran MiXCR on the reads. The sample carries around 800,000 distinct CDR3 sequences, 32% recorded once. This record comes from a study of T cell repertoires in cytomegalovirus infection. Study-wide context: Both a matching HLA type and CMV infection were indicated by public TCR beta signatures. Study-level findings and limits: Ex vivo, HLA-C-restricted CMV-specific TCR beta clonotypes prevailed over the rest of the response.

This CDR3 region has 15 residues. Trimming left V 10 bases short and J 8 bases short, with 21 bases between. Germline V gives CDR1 MNHEY, CDR2 SMNVEV (reference sequence). The chain uses TRBV27 and TRBJ1-6, with D possibly TRBD1 on 5 matching bases. This clonotype was sampled from a human donor in good health (CMV status not recorded). Some clones in this sample may be carry-over from other donors' samples. The sequencing here drew on cultured CD8+ T cells from PBMCs, taken from culture after CMV antigen stimulation. The CDR3 DNA sequence: TGTGCCAACAAACACCCGGGACGGGCTCATTCACCCCTCCACTTT. It translates to CANKHPGRAHSPLHF.